The entry below describes one TCR beta chain. Its antigen is still unknown. Per the germline V gene, CDR1 is WNHNN and CDR2 is SYGVQD (reference sequence). Trimming cost V 0 bases and J 4 bases, with 10 bases left between them. The CDR3 runs 14 residues. These data belong to a study of cytomegalovirus exposure and HLA in healthy donors. The primer mix had 60 Vbeta and 13 Jbeta primers. TCRdb's copy holds only in-frame clones and misses some; the assay was immunoSEQ multiplex PCR. The repertoire has around 91,000 clones, around 64% of them found once; the top ten carry around 3.5%. Study-wide findings and caveats: Some V segments, TRBV6-2 and TRBV6-3 among them, were indistinguishable and were therefore excluded. Apparent HLA restriction characterized most CMV-associated TCR beta chains in a later analysis. In a later analysis, at a false discovery rate of 0.05, 15,000 to 20,000 TCR beta sequences matched HLA alleles. Three of the chains that were CMV-associated were confirmed in vitro to be specific for CMV antigens.

The receptor's source is a man in his sixties in good health and CMV-seronegative. V gene TRBV10-1 combines with J gene TRBJ2-7, with D tentatively TRBD2 (6 bases). The sequenced sample consisted of PBMCs. Here the CDR3 DNA reads TGCGCCAGCAGTGAGTCCGGGACTTTATACGAGCAGTACTTC. This encodes CASSESGTLYEQYF.